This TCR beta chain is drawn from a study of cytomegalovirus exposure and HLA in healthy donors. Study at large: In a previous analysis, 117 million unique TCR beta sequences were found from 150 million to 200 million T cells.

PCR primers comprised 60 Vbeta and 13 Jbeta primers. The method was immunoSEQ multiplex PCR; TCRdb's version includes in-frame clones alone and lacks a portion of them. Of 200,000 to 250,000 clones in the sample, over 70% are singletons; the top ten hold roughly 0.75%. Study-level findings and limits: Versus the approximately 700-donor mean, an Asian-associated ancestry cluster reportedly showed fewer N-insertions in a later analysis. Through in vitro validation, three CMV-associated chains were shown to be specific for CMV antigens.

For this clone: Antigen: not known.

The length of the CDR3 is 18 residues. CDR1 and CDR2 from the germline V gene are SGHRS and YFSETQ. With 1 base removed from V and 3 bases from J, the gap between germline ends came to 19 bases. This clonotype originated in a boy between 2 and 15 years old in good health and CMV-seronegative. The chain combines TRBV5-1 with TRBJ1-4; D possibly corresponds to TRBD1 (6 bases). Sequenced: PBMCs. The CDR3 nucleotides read TGCGCCAGCAGCTTGTTAGCAGGGGACCTTCTCTCTAATGAAAAACTGTTTTTT. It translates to CASSLLAGDLLSNEKLFF.